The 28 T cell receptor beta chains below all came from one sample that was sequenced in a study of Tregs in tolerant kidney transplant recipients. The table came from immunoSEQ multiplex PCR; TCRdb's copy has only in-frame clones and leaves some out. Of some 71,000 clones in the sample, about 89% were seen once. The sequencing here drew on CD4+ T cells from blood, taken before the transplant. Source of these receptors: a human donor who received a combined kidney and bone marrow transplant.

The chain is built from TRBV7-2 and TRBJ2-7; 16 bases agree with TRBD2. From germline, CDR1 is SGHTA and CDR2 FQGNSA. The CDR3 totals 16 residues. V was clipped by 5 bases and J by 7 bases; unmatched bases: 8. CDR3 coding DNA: TGTGCCAGCAGCGAGGGACTAGCGGGAGGGTTTTGGGAGCAGTACTTC. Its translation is CASSEGLAGGFWEQYF.

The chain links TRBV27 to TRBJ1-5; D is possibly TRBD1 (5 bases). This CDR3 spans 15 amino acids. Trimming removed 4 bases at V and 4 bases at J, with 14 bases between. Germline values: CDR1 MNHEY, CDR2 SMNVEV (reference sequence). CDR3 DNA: TGTGCCAGCAGTTCCATTGGGGGAGGAAATCAGCCCCAGCATTTT. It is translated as CASSSIGGGNQPQHF.

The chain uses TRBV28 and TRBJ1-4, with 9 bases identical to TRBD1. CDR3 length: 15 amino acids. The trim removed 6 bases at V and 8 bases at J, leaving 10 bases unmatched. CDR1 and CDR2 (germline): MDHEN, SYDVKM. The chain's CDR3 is CASSITGTGLEKLFF. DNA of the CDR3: TGTGCCAGCAGCATTACCGGGACAGGGTTAGAAAAACTGTTTTTT.

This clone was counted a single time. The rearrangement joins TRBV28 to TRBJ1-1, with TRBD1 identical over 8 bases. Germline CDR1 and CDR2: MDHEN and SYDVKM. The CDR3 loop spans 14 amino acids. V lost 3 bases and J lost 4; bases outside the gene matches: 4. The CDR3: CASSFPTGGTEAFF. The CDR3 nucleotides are TGTGCCAGCAGTTTCCCAACAGGGGGCACTGAAGCTTTCTTT. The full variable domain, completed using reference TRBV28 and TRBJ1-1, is DVKVTQSSRYLVKRTGEKVFLECVQDMDHENMFWYRQDPGLGLRLIYFSYDVKMKEKGDIPEGYSVSREKKERFSLILESASTNQTSMYLCASSFPTGGTEAFFGQGTRLTVV.

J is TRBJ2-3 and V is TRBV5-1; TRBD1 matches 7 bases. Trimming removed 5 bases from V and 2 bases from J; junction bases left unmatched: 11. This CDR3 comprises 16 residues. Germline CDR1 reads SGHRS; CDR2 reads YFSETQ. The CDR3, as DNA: TGCGCCAGCAGTCCCGACCCTGGGACAGCCACAGATACGCAGTATTTT. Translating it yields CASSPDPGTATDTQYF.

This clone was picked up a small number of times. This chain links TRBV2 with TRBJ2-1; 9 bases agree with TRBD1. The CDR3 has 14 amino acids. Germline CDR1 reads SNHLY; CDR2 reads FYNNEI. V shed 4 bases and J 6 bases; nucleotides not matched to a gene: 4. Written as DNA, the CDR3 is TGTGCCAGCAGTGTGGGACAGGGCGTCAATGAGCAGTTCTTC. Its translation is CASSVGQGVNEQFF. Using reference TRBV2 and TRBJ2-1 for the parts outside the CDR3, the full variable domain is EPEVTQTPSHQVTQMGQEVILRCVPISNHLYFYWYRQILGQKVEFLVSFYNNEISEKSEIFDDQFSVERPDGSNFTLKIRSTKLEDSAMYFCASSVGQGVNEQFFGPGTRLTVL.

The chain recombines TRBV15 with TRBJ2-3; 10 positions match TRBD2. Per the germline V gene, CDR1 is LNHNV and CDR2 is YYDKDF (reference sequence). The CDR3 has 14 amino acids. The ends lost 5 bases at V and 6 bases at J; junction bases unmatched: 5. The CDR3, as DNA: TGTGCCACCAGCGAACGAGCGGGAGGGGATACGCAGTATTTT. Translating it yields CATSERAGGDTQYF.

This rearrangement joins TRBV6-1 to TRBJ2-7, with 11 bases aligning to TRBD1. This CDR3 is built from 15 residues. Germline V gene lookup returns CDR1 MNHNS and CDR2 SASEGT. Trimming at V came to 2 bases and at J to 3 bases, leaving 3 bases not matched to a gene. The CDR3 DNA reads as TGTGCCAGCAGTGAAAGGACAGGGGGCGGCTACGAGCAGTACTTC. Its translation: CASSERTGGGYEQYF.

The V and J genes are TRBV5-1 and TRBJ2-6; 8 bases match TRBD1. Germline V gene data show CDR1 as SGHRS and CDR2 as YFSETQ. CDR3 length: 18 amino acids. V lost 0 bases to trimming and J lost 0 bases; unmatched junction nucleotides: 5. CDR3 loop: CASSLVPGGNSGANVLTF. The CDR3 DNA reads TGCGCCAGCAGCTTGGTGCCAGGGGGCAACTCTGGGGCCAACGTCCTGACTTTC.

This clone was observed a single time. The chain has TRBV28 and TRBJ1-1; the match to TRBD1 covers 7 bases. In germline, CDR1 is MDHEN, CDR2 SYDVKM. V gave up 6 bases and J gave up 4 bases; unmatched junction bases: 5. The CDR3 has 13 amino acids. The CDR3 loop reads CASSRQGVTEAFF. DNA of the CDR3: TGTGCCAGCAGCCGACAGGGTGTCACTGAAGCTTTCTTT. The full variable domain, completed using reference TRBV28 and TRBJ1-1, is DVKVTQSSRYLVKRTGEKVFLECVQDMDHENMFWYRQDPGLGLRLIYFSYDVKMKEKGDIPEGYSVSREKKERFSLILESASTNQTSMYLCASSRQGVTEAFFGQGTRLTVV.

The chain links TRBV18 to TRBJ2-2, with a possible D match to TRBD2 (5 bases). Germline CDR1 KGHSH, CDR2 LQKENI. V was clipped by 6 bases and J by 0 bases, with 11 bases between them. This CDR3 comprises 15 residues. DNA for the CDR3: TGTGCCAGCTCCTGGACTGTTGCGAACACCGGGGAGCTGTTTTTT. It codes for CASSWTVANTGELFF. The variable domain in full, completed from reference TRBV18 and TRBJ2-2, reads NAGVMQNPRHLVRRRGQEARLRCSPMKGHSHVYWYRQLPEEGLKFMVYLQKENIIDESGMPKERFSAEFPKEGPSILRIQQVVRGDSAAYFCASSWTVANTGELFFGEGSRLTVL.

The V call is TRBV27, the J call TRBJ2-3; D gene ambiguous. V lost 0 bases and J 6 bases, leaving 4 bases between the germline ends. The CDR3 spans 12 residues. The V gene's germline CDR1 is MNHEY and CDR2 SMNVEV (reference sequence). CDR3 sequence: CASSLSRDTQYF. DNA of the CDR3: TGTGCCAGCAGTTTATCGAGGGATACGCAGTATTTT.

The CDR3 nucleotides read TGTGCCAGCAGCTTAGTAGCGGGACGGTACGAGCAGTACTTC. This gives the protein CASSLVAGRYEQYF. This chain joins TRBV7-2 and TRBJ2-7, with 8 nucleotides matching TRBD2. Germline CDR1 and CDR2: SGHTA and FQGNSA. V shed 1 base and J 4 bases; nucleotides not matched to a gene: 3. The CDR3 totals 14 residues.

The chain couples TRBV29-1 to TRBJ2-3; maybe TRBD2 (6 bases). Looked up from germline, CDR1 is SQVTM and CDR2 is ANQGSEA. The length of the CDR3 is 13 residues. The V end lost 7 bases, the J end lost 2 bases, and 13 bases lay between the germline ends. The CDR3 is CSGDSFATDTQYF. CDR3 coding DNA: TGCAGCGGGGACTCGTTCGCCACAGATACGCAGTATTTT.

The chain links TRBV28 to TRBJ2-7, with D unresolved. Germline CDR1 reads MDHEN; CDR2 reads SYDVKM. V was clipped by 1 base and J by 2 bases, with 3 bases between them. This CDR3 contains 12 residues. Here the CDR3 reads CASSLFTYEQYF. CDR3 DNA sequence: TGTGCCAGCAGTTTATTCACCTACGAGCAGTACTTC.

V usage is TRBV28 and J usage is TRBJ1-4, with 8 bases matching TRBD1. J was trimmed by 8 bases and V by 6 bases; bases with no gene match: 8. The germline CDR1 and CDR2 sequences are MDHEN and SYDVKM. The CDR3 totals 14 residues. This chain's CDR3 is CASSTGTGGEKLFF. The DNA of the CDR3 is TGTGCCAGCAGCACCGGGACAGGCGGAGAAAAACTGTTTTTT. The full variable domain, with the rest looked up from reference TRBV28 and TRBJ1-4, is DVKVTQSSRYLVKRTGEKVFLECVQDMDHENMFWYRQDPGLGLRLIYFSYDVKMKEKGDIPEGYSVSREKKERFSLILESASTNQTSMYLCASSTGTGGEKLFFGSGTQLSVL.

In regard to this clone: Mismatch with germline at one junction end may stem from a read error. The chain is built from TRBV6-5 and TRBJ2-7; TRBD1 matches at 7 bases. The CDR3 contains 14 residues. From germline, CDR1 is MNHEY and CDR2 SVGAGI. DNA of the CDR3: TGTGCCAGCAGATACTTGGGACAGTCCTACGAGCAGTACTTC. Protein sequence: CASRYLGQSYEQYF.

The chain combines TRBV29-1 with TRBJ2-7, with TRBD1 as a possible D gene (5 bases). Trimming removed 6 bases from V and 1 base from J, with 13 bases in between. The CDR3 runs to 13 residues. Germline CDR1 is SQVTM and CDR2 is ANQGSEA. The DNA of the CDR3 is TGCAGCGTCGCAGAGACAGCTTCCTACGAGCAGTACTTC. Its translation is CSVAETASYEQYF.

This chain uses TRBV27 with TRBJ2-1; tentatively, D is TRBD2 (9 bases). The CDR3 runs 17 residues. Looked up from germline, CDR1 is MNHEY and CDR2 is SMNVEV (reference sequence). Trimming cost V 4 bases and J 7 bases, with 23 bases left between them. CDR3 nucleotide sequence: TGTGCCAGCAGTTGGACAGGGTGGCGGGAGGGCCTTAATGAGCAGTTCTTC. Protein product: CASSWTGWREGLNEQFF.

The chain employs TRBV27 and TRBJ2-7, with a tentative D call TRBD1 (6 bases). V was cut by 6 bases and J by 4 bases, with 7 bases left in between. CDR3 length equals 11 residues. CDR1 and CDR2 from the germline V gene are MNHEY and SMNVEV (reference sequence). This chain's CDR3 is CASSRGYEQYF. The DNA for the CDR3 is TGTGCCAGCAGCAGGGGATACGAGCAGTACTTC.

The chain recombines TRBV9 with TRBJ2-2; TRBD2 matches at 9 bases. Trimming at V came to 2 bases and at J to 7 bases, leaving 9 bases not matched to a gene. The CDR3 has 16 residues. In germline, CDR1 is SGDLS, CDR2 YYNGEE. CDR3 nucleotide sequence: TGTGCCAGCAGCGTCGAAGTAGCGGGAGTTGGCGGGGAGCTGTTTTTT. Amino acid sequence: CASSVEVAGVGGELFF.

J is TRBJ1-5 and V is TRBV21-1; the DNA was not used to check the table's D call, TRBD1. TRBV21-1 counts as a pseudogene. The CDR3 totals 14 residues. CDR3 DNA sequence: TGTGCCAGCAGCAAAGGGACAGGGGATCAGCCCCAGCATTTT. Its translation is CASSKGTGDQPQHF.

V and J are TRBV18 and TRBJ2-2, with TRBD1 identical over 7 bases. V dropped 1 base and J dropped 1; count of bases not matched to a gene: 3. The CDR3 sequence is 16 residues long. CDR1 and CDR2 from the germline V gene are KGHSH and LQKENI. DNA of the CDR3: TGTGCCAGCTCACCACTGGGACAGATGAACACCGGGGAGCTGTTTTTT. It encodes CASSPLGQMNTGELFF.

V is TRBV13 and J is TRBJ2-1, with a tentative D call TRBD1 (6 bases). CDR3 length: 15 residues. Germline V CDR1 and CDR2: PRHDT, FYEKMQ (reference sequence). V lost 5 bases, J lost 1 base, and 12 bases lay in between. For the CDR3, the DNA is TGTGCCAGCAGCCAACAGGGCAGGTCCTACAATGAGCAGTTCTTC. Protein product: CASSQQGRSYNEQFF. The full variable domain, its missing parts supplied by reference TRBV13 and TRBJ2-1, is AAGVIQSPRHLIKEKRETATLKCYPIPRHDTVYWYQQGPGQDPQFLISFYEKMQSDKGSIPDRFSAQQFSDYHSELNMSSLELGDSALYFCASSQQGRSYNEQFFGPGTRLTVL.

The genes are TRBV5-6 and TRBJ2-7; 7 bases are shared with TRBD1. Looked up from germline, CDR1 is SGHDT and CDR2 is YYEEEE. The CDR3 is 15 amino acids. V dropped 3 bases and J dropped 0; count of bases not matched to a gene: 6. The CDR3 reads CASSSRQGSSYEQYF. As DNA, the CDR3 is TGTGCCAGCAGCTCTAGACAGGGCAGCTCCTACGAGCAGTACTTC.

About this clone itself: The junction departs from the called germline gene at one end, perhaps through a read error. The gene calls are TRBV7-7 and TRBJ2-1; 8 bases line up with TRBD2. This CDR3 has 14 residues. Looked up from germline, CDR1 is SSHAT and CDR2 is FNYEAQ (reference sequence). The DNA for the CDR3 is TGTGCTAGCAGTACAGCGGGGGCCTACAATGAGCAGTTCTTC. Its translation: CASSTAGAYNEQFF.

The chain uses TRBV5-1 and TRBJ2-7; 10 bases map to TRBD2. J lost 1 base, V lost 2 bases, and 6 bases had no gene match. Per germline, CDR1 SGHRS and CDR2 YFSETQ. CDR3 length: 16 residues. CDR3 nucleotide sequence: TGCGCCAGCAGCTTAGAACTAGCGGGATGGTCCTACGAGCAGTACTTC. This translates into CASSLELAGWSYEQYF.

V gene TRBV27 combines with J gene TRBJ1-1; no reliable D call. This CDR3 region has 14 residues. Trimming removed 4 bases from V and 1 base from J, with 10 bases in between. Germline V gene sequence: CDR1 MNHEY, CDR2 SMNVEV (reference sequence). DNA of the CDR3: TGTGCCAGCAGTTCTGGACTGTCGAACACTGAAGCTTTCTTT. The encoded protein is CASSSGLSNTEAFF.